These 27 T cell receptor beta chains came from one sample sequenced in a study of regulatory and conventional T cells in RAG deficiency. The sorted conventional CD4+ T cells were CD25-low and CD127-high, with genomic DNA sequenced. TCRdb's copy holds only in-frame clones and misses some; the assay was immunoSEQ multiplex PCR. This table has about 30,000 clones, 90% to 95% appearing once. These data were likewise used in another study, on regulatory T cells. Per that paper: The PCR used 52 TRBV and 13 TRBJ primers.

The specimen sequenced was CD25- CD4+ T cells sorted from blood. The receptors shown here come from a human donor in good health.

This clone was seen only a few times. V gene TRBV30 combines with J gene TRBJ1-6, with TRBD1 identical over 8 bases. Germline loops: CDR1 GTSNPN, CDR2 SVGIG (reference sequence). The CDR3 extends over 13 amino acids. J was trimmed by 12 bases and V by 4 bases; bases with no gene match: 8. The CDR3 bases are TGTGCCTGGACGGACAGGGCCTGGGGACCCCTCCACTTT. As protein: CAWTDRAWGPLHF.

The chain recombines TRBV11-2 with TRBJ2-3; D may be TRBD1 (5 bases). Germline V CDR1 and CDR2: SGHAT, FQNNGV. The CDR3 consists of 13 residues. V was clipped by 8 bases and J by 2 bases, with 11 bases between them. This CDR3 is CASGRAATDTQYF. The CDR3, as DNA: TGTGCCAGCGGCAGGGCGGCCACAGATACGCAGTATTTT. Based on the CDR3 plus reference TRBV11-2 and TRBJ2-3, the full variable domain is EAGVAQSPRYKIIEKRQSVAFWCNPISGHATLYWYQQILGQGPKLLIQFQNNGVVDDSQLPKDRFSAERLKGVDSTLKIQPAKLEDSAVYLCASGRAATDTQYFGPGTRLTVL.

The chain couples TRBV9 to TRBJ2-5; no definite D call. The CDR3 consists of 13 residues. Between the trimmed V and J ends, which lost 2 bases and 4 bases, there was a span of 9 bases. Germline-derived CDR1 and CDR2 are SGDLS and YYNGEE. In nucleotides, the CDR3 is TGTGCCAGCAGCGTGGGTTGGGCAGAGACCCAGTACTTC. Encoded protein: CASSVGWAETQYF.

The chain couples TRBV7-2 to TRBJ1-6; D remains unclear. V was trimmed by 1 base and J by 8 bases, leaving 12 bases between them. Germline values: CDR1 SGHTA, CDR2 FQGNSA. This CDR3 region has 15 residues. CDR3 nucleotides: TGTGCCAGCAGCTTAGGATCCGGTGCTGATTCACCCCTCCACTTT. Protein product: CASSLGSGADSPLHF. Full variable domain (missing parts from reference TRBV7-2 and TRBJ1-6): GAGVSQSPSNKVTEKGKDVELRCDPISGHTALYWYRQSLGQGLEFLIYFQGNSAPDKSGLPSDRFSAERTGGSVSTLTIQRTQQEDSAVYLCASSLGSGADSPLHFGNGTRLTVT.

The chain couples TRBV2 to TRBJ1-6, with D possibly matching TRBD1 (6 bases). Germline lookup yields CDR1 SNHLY and CDR2 FYNNEI. This CDR3 has 15 residues. V was shortened by 3 bases and J by 9 bases, with 15 bases between the two germline ends. The CDR3 coding sequence is TGTGCCAGCAGTGATTTTTACAGGGATCGTTCACCCCTCCACTTT. Translation gives CASSDFYRDRSPLHF. Full variable domain (missing parts from reference TRBV2 and TRBJ1-6): EPEVTQTPSHQVTQMGQEVILRCVPISNHLYFYWYRQILGQKVEFLVSFYNNEISEKSEIFDDQFSVERPDGSNFTLKIRSTKLEDSAMYFCASSDFYRDRSPLHFGNGTRLTVT.

The gene calls are TRBV5-4 and TRBJ2-3; a weak D match, TRBD2 (6 bases). Deletions cut 4 bases from V and 5 bases from J, with 14 bases between. The germline gives CDR1 SGHNT, CDR2 YYREEE (reference sequence). This CDR3 is built from 14 residues. The CDR3 coding sequence is TGTGCCAGCAGCCCGGAGGGTCAAGGAGATACGCAGTATTTT. As protein: CASSPEGQGDTQYF.

V and J are TRBV5-1 and TRBJ2-3; D gene unclear. From germline, CDR1 is SGHRS and CDR2 YFSETQ. Trimming stripped 0 bases from V and 11 bases from J, with 13 bases between. The CDR3 has 13 amino acids. This CDR3 reads CASSLVGAFEQYF. The CDR3 DNA reads TGCGCCAGCAGCTTGGTCGGTGCCTTTGAGCAGTATTTT. Drawing the rest from reference TRBV5-1 and TRBJ2-3, the complete variable domain is KAGVTQTPRYLIKTRGQQVTLSCSPISGHRSVSWYQQTPGQGLQFLFEYFSETQRNKGNFPGRFSGRQFSNSRSEMNVSTLELGDSALYLCASSLVGAFEQYFGPGTRLTVL.

The V call is TRBV28, the J call TRBJ1-2; perhaps TRBD1 as D (5 bases). The germline V gene has CDR1 MDHEN and CDR2 SYDVKM. V was trimmed by 3 bases and J by 2 bases, leaving 7 bases between them. The CDR3 consists of 13 residues. For the CDR3, the DNA is TGTGCCAGCAGTTTGGGGGGGAACTATGGCTACACCTTC. Translated: CASSLGGNYGYTF.

This chain links TRBV5-8 with TRBJ1-1; no definite D call. Germline assignment: CDR1 SGHTS and CDR2 YDEGEE. The CDR3 sequence is 14 residues long. Trimming pared 1 base from V and 0 bases from J, leaving 7 bases between. The CDR3 is CASSLYRMNTEAFF. DNA for the CDR3: TGTGCCAGCAGCTTGTACAGAATGAACACTGAAGCTTTCTTT. Together with reference TRBV5-8 and TRBJ1-1, the CDR3 gives the full variable domain: EAGVTQSPTHLIKTRGQQATLRCSPISGHTSVYWYQQALGLGLQFLLWYDEGEERNRGNFPPRFSGRQFPNYSSELNVNALELEDSALYLCASSLYRMNTEAFFGQGTRLTVV.

The genes are TRBV5-4 and TRBJ1-4; a possible D gene is TRBD1 (5 bases). Germline values: CDR1 SGHNT, CDR2 YYREEE (reference sequence). The CDR3 sequence is 14 residues long. Trimming shortened V by 2 bases and J by 5 bases, and 10 bases separated the two germline ends. The CDR3 DNA follows: TGTGCCAGCAGCTTAAAAGGGGCCAATGAAAAACTGTTTTTT. Translating it yields CASSLKGANEKLFF.

This clone was seen a handful of times. This rearrangement joins TRBV5-1 to TRBJ1-1; D unclear. The V gene's germline CDR1 is SGHRS and CDR2 YFSETQ. This CDR3 has 14 residues. V was trimmed by 4 bases and J by 4 bases, leaving 14 bases between them. CDR3 DNA: TGCGCCAGCAGCGAGTCCACGGACTCCACTGAAGCTTTCTTT. Protein: CASSESTDSTEAFF.

The chain joins TRBV5-1 to TRBJ1-6; TRBD1 matches at 7 bases. Germline lookup yields CDR1 SGHRS and CDR2 YFSETQ. Trimming at V came to 0 bases and at J to 0 bases, leaving 3 bases not matched to a gene. This CDR3 is 17 amino acids long. The chain's CDR3 is CASSLEGAGSYNSPLHF. The CDR3 region has the DNA TGCGCCAGCAGCTTGGAGGGGGCGGGCTCCTATAATTCACCCCTCCACTTT. Supplemented by reference TRBV5-1 and TRBJ1-6, the full variable domain reads KAGVTQTPRYLIKTRGQQVTLSCSPISGHRSVSWYQQTPGQGLQFLFEYFSETQRNKGNFPGRFSGRQFSNSRSEMNVSTLELGDSALYLCASSLEGAGSYNSPLHFGNGTRLTVT.

The genes are TRBV21-1 and TRBJ2-7; no DNA check was done on the table's D call, TRBD1. TRBV21-1 has pseudogene status. CDR3 length equals 15 residues. This CDR3 is CASSKTPRPAYEQYF. For the CDR3, the DNA is TGTGCCAGCAGCAAGACACCACGTCCTGCCTACGAGCAGTACTTC.

V gene TRBV5-1 combines with J gene TRBJ2-2, with D uncertain. The CDR3 loop spans 16 amino acids. V was cut by 4 bases and J by 5 bases, with 18 bases left in between. Germline V gives CDR1 SGHRS, CDR2 YFSETQ. The CDR3 here is CASSTSPGPATGELFF. The CDR3 bases are TGCGCCAGCAGCACATCCCCAGGTCCTGCGACCGGGGAGCTGTTTTTT.

The chain joins TRBV19 to TRBJ1-1, with a possible D match to TRBD1 (6 bases). This CDR3 region has 13 residues. Germline CDR1 reads LNHDA; CDR2 reads SQIVND (reference sequence). Trimming removed 6 bases at V and 5 bases at J, with 13 bases between. CDR3 coding DNA: TGTGCCAGTAGCTTTGCTCAGGGGACTGAAGCTTTCTTT. Its protein is CASSFAQGTEAFF.

This rearrangement joins TRBV7-2 to TRBJ1-6, with D possibly matching TRBD1 (5 bases). Germline V CDR1 and CDR2: SGHTA, FQGNSA. Between the trimmed V and J ends, which lost 3 bases and 9 bases, there was a span of 21 bases. CDR3 length: 17 amino acids. CDR3 DNA sequence: TGTGCCAGCAGCTTTCCTGACGGCAGGGTGGGTGGTTCACCCCTCCACTTT. It codes for CASSFPDGRVGGSPLHF.

The V call is TRBV7-9, the J call TRBJ2-5; maybe TRBD2 (6 bases). V was cut by 2 bases and J by 7 bases, with 20 bases left in between. CDR1 is SEHNR, CDR2 FQNEAQ, per germline (reference sequence). The CDR3 covers 16 residues. CDR3 nucleotide sequence: TGTGCCAGCAGCTTAAACGACGGGAGACCCCAGGGGACCCAGTACTTC. Its translation: CASSLNDGRPQGTQYF. The variable domain in full, completed from reference TRBV7-9 and TRBJ2-5, reads DTGVSQNPRHKITKRGQNVTFRCDPISEHNRLYWYRQTLGQGPEFLTYFQNEAQLEKSRLLSDRFSAERPKGSFSTLEIQRTEQGDSAMYLCASSLNDGRPQGTQYFGPGTRLLVL.

The chain uses TRBV5-5 and TRBJ1-1, with a possible D match to TRBD1 (5 bases). CDR3 size: 14 residues. The V end was cut by 3 bases, the J end by 1 base, with 10 bases between. Germline V lookup: CDR1 SGHKS, CDR2 YYEKEE (reference sequence). CDR3 protein: CASSSAGGNTEAFF. CDR3 nucleotide sequence: TGTGCCAGCAGCTCAGCGGGGGGGAACACTGAAGCTTTCTTT.

The chain carries TRBV28 and TRBJ2-1; D is perhaps TRBD1 (6 bases). This CDR3 is built from 15 residues. CDR1 is MDHEN, CDR2 SYDVKM, per germline. V lost 7 bases, J lost 9 bases, and 22 bases lay in between. The chain's CDR3 is CASTSADSDVGEQFF. The CDR3 DNA sequence: TGTGCCAGCACATCTGCGGACAGCGATGTCGGTGAGCAGTTCTTC.

This sequence joins TRBV29-1 and TRBJ1-4; D uncertain. The germline V and J ends were trimmed by 5 bases and 8 bases, with 12 bases remaining between them. Germline lookup yields CDR1 SQVTM and CDR2 ANQGSEA. This CDR3 has 12 amino acids. The CDR3 loop reads CSVFTSGEKLFF. The CDR3 region has the DNA TGCAGCGTTTTTACCTCGGGGGAAAAACTGTTTTTT.

CDR3 DNA: TGTGCCAGCAGCCACCCAACACTAGCGGGGGGGCTAAATGAGCAGTTCTTC. It is translated as CASSHPTLAGGLNEQFF. V usage is TRBV4-2 and J usage is TRBJ2-1; 13 nucleotides align to TRBD2. This CDR3 has 17 residues. Losses at the gene ends were 3 bases for V and 7 bases for J; bases not matched to a gene: 9. The V gene's germline CDR1 is LGHNA and CDR2 YNFKEQ.

This CDR3 reads CASHRTAQETQYF. CDR3 coding DNA: TGTGCCTCCCATCGGACAGCCCAAGAGACCCAGTACTTC. The V gene is TRBV2, the J gene TRBJ2-5; perhaps TRBD1 as D (6 bases). V lost 11 bases and J 1 base, leaving 14 bases between the germline ends. The CDR3 contains 13 residues. CDR1 and CDR2 (germline): SNHLY, FYNNEI.

The CDR3 here is CASSGRGGGPDGYTF. The CDR3 DNA reads TGTGCCAGCAGTGGTCGAGGGGGCGGACCCGATGGCTACACCTTC. The chain carries TRBV6-1 and TRBJ1-2; 7 positions agree with TRBD1. Germline V gives CDR1 MNHNS, CDR2 SASEGT. Losses at the gene ends were 4 bases for V and 6 bases for J; bases not matched to a gene: 11. The length of the CDR3 is 15 residues.

V usage is TRBV27 and J usage is TRBJ2-1; 7 bases are shared with TRBD2. The CDR3 runs 15 residues. Germline CDR1 and CDR2: MNHEY and SMNVEV (reference sequence). Trimming at V came to 6 bases and at J to 3 bases, leaving 8 bases not matched to a gene. CDR3: CASRALGTNYNEQFF. The CDR3 DNA reads as TGTGCCAGCAGAGCCCTCGGGACTAACTACAATGAGCAGTTCTTC.

This chain connects TRBV10-3 to TRBJ2-7, with D possibly matching TRBD1 (5 bases). V lost 2 bases, J lost 0 bases, and 17 bases lay in between. This CDR3 has 17 residues. Germline V gene data show CDR1 as ENHRY and CDR2 as SYGVKD. The CDR3 DNA reads as TGTGCCATCAGTGAGATCTGGGGCTCGGCAGACTCCTACGAGCAGTACTTC. It yields the protein CAISEIWGSADSYEQYF.

This sequence joins TRBV6-5 and TRBJ1-2, with 8 bases identical to TRBD1. J lost 3 bases, V lost 5 bases, and 2 bases had no gene match. The CDR3 is 13 amino acids. Germline CDR1 MNHEY, CDR2 SVGAGI. CDR3 region: CASSTDRDYGYTF. The CDR3 DNA reads TGTGCCAGCAGTACGGACAGGGACTATGGCTACACCTTC.

The chain links TRBV7-3 to TRBJ1-1; no clear D gene. Trimming removed 0 bases at V and 3 bases at J, with 5 bases between. There are 13 residues in the CDR3. Germline loops: CDR1 SGHTA, CDR2 FQGTGA. The CDR3 region is CASSLTGDTEAFF. CDR3 bases: TGTGCCAGCAGCTTAACGGGAGACACTGAAGCTTTCTTT. Looking up the rest from reference TRBV7-3 and TRBJ1-1 gives the full variable domain: GAGVSQTPSNKVTEKGKYVELRCDPISGHTALYWYRQSLGQGPEFLIYFQGTGAADDSGLPNDRFFAVRPEGSVSTLKIQRTERGDSAVYLCASSLTGDTEAFFGQGTRLTVV.